The clone carrying this TCR beta chain was seen a few times. Its specificity is unknown. 5'RACE template switching generated TCR cDNA, adding a universal primer site and UMIs. One entry per CDR3 protein, called by TCRdb with MiXCR from the 5' RACE reads. The table has 450,000 to 550,000 distinct CDR3 sequences, just over 20% seen once. This sample is part of a study of T cells after yellow fever vaccination. Study-wide background: Preparation used SMART-Seq v4 Ultra Low Input for the low-cell-number fractions. General study findings and limits: Peak timing came faster in the weaker secondary response, day 5 versus 15. Clones that expanded after primary vaccination mostly reappeared after the booster (roughly 95% CD4, 88% CD8).

Trimming removed 0 bases at V and 4 bases at J, with 7 bases between. Germline V gene data show CDR1 as MNHEY and CDR2 as SVGEGT. This CDR3 has 14 residues. V gene TRBV6-2 or TRBV6-3 combines with J gene TRBJ2-4, with D tentatively TRBD1 (5 bases). Sequenced material: PBMCs, taken less than 25 days after the first yellow fever vaccination. The TCR was taken from a man between 18 and 29 years old who received the YFV17D yellow fever vaccine. This chain's CDR3 is CASSYSTAKNIQYF. The CDR3 DNA reads TGTGCCAGCAGTTACTCGACAGCTAAAAACATTCAGTACTTC.